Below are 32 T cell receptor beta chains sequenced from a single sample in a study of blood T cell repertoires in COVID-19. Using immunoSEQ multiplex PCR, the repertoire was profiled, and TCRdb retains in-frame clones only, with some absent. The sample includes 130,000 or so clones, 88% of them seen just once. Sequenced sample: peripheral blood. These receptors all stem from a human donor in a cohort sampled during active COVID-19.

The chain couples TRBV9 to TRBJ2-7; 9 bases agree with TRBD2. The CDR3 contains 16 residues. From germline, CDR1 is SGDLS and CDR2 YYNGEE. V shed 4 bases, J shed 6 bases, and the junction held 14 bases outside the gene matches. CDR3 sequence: CASSPSAGGLLGEQYF. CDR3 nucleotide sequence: TGTGCCAGCAGCCCGAGTGCGGGAGGGCTTCTCGGCGAGCAGTACTTC.

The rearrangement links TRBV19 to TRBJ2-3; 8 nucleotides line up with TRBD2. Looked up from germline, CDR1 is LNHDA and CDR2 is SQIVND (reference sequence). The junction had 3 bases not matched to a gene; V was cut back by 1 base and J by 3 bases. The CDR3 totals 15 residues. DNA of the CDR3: TGTGCCAGTAGTATAGGCGGCGGGGGGACAGATACGCAGTATTTT. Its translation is CASSIGGGGTDTQYF.

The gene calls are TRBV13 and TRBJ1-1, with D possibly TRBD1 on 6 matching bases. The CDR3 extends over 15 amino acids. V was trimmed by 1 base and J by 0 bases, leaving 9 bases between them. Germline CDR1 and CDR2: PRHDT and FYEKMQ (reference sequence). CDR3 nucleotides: TGTGCCAGCAGCTTAGTGGGACACATGAACACTGAAGCTTTCTTT. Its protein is CASSLVGHMNTEAFF.

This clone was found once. CDR3 coding DNA: TGTGCCAGCAGTGATACGGACAGGGGGCTTGGAAACACCATATATTTT. Its protein is CASSDTDRGLGNTIYF. The V call is TRBV6-1, the J call TRBJ1-3; TRBD1 matches 11 bases. The CDR3 loop spans 16 amino acids. V lost 3 bases to trimming and J lost 3 bases; unmatched junction nucleotides: 4. The germline gives CDR1 MNHNS, CDR2 SASEGT.

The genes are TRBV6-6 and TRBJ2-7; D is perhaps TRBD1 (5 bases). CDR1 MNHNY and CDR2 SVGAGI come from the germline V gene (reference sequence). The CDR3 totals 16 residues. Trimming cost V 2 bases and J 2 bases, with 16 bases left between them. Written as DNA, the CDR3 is TGTGCCAGCAGTTACGTTGTTTCAGGGCCCACCTACGAGCAGTACTTC. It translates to CASSYVVSGPTYEQYF.

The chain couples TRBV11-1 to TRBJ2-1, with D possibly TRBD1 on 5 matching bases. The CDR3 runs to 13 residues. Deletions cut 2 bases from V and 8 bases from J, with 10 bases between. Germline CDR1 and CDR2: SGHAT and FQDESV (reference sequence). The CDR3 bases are TGTGCCAGCAGCTTACCAGGGTATCATGAGCAGTTCTTC. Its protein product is CASSLPGYHEQFF.

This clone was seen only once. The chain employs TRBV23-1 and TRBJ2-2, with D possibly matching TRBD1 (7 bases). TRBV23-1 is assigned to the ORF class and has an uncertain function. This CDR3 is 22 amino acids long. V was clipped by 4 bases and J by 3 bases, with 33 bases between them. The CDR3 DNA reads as TGCGCCAGCAGTCTTGGTGGGTGCCCGGGAGTAACTGGACAGGAGGACACCGGGGAGCTGTTTTTT. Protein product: CASSLGGCPGVTGQEDTGELFF.

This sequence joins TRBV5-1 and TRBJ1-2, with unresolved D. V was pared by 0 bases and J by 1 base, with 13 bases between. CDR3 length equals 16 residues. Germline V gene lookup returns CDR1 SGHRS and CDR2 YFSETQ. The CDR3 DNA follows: TGCGCCAGCAGCTTGGACCTCTCGGTTGATAACTATGGCTACACCTTC. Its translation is CASSLDLSVDNYGYTF.

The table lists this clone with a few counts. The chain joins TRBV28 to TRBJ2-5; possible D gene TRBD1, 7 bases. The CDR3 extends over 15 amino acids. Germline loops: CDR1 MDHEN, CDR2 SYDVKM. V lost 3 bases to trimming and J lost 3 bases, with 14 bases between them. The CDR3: CASSFRGTDKETQYF. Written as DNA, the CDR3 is TGTGCCAGCAGTTTTCGCGGGACAGATAAAGAGACCCAGTACTTC.

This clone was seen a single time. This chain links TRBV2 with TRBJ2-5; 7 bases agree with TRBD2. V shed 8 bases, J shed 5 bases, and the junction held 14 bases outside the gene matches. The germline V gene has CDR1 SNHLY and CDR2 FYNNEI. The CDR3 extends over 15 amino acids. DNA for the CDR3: TGTGCCAGCGTGAGGGTGGGGGGGAGCTGGGAGACCCAGTACTTC. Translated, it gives CASVRVGGSWETQYF.

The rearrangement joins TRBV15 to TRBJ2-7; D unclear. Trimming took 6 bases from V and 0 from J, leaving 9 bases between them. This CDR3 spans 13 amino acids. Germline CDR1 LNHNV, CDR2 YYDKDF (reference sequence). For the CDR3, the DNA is TGTGCCACCAGTCCACTGAGCTCCTACGAGCAGTACTTC. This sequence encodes CATSPLSSYEQYF.

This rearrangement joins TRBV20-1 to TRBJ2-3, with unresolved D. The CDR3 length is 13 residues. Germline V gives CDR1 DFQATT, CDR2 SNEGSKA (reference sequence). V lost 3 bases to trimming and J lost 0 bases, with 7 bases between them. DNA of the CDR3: TGCAGTGCTAGTGGGCAGAGCACAGATACGCAGTATTTT. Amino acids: CSASGQSTDTQYF.

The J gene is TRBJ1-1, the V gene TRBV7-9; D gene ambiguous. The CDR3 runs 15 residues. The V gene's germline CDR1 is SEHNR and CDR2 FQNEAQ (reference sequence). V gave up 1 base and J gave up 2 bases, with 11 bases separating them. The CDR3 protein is CASSLVVGRNTEAFF. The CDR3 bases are TGTGCCAGCAGCTTAGTTGTGGGGAGAAACACTGAAGCTTTCTTT.

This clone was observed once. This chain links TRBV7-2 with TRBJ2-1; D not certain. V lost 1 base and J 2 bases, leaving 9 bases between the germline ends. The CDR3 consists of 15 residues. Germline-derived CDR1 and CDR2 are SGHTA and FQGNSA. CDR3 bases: TGTGCCAGCAGCTTAGATGCGCTCCCCTACAATGAGCAGTTCTTC. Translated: CASSLDALPYNEQFF.

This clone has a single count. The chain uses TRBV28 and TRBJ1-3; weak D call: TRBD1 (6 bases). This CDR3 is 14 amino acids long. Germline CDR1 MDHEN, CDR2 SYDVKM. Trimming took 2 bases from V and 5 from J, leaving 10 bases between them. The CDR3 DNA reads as TGTGCCAGCAGTTTAGGACAGTTAAGAAACACCATATATTTT. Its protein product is CASSLGQLRNTIYF. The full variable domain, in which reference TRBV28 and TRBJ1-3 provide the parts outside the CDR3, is DVKVTQSSRYLVKRTGEKVFLECVQDMDHENMFWYRQDPGLGLRLIYFSYDVKMKEKGDIPEGYSVSREKKERFSLILESASTNQTSMYLCASSLGQLRNTIYFGEGSWLTVV.

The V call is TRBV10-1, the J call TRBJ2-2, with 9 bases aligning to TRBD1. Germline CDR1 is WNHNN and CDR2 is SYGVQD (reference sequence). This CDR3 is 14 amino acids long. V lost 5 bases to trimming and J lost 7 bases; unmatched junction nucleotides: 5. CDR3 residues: CASSRTGDGGELFF. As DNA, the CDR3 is TGCGCCAGCAGTCGGACAGGGGACGGCGGGGAGCTGTTTTTT.

The CDR3 bases are TGCGCCAGCAGCCAAGAAACCCTAGACGGAGACTCCTACAATGAGCAGTTCTTC. This gives the protein CASSQETLDGDSYNEQFF. V usage is TRBV4-1 and J usage is TRBJ2-1; the D is unclear. Germline CDR1 MGHRA, CDR2 YSYEKL. The CDR3 runs 18 residues. The V and J ends lost 0 bases and 0 bases respectively, with 15 bases between them.

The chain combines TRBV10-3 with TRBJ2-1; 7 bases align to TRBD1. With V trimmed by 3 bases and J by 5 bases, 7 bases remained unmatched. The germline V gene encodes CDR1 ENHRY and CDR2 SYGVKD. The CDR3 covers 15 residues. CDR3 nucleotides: TGTGCCATCAGTGAAAGACAGGGTTCGAACAATGAGCAGTTCTTC. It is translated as CAISERQGSNNEQFF.

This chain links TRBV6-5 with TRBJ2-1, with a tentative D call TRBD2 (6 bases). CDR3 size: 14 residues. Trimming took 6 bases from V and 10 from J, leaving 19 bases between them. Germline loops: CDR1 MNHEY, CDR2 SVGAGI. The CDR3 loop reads CASRLAVAVGEQFF. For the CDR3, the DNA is TGTGCCAGCAGATTAGCGGTGGCGGTGGGGGAGCAGTTCTTC.

CDR3 coding DNA: TGCGCCAGCAGCGTTGGGTCTGAGCGACCGGCTTTCTTT. Protein: CASSVGSERPAFF. The gene calls are TRBV5-1 and TRBJ1-1; D is uncertain. CDR1 and CDR2 from the germline V gene are SGHRS and YFSETQ. Deletions cut 4 bases from V and 11 bases from J, with 18 bases between. This CDR3 is built from 13 residues.

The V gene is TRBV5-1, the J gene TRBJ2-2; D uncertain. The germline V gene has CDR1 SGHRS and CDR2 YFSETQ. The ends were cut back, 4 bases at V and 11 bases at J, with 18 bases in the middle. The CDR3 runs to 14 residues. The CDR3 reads CASSRPGSRTELFF. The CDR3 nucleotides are TGCGCCAGCAGCCGCCCGGGTTCTCGCACAGAGCTGTTTTTT.

CDR3 region: CASSEAEASGGTKYF. The DNA for the CDR3 is TGTGCCAGCAGTGAAGCAGAGGCTAGCGGGGGTACAAAGTACTTC. The V gene is TRBV6-1, the J gene TRBJ2-5; 10 bases are a match to TRBD2. V was clipped by 0 bases and J by 12 bases; unmatched bases: 10. This CDR3 has 15 residues. CDR1 is MNHNS, CDR2 SASEGT, per germline.

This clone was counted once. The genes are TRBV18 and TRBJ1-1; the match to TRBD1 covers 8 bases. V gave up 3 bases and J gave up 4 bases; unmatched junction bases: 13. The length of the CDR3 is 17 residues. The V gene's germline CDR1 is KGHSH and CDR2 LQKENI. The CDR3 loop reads CASSPNTIVTGGTEAFF. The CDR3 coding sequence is TGTGCCAGCTCACCGAATACCATTGTAACAGGGGGCACTGAAGCTTTCTTT.

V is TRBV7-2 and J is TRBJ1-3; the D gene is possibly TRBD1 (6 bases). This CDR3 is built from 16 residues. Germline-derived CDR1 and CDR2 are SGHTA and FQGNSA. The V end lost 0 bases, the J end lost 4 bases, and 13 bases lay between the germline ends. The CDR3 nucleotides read TGTGCCAGCAGCTTAGCGGGGCAGGGGAACGGAAACACCATATATTTT. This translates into CASSLAGQGNGNTIYF.

The CDR3 DNA reads as TGTGCCAGCAGTGAGACTGGGGCCTTTGGAAACACCATATATTTT. Translated, it gives CASSETGAFGNTIYF. The chain recombines TRBV2 with TRBJ1-3; tentatively, D is TRBD1 (5 bases). This CDR3 has 15 amino acids. Germline values: CDR1 SNHLY, CDR2 FYNNEI. Trimming pared 3 bases from V and 3 bases from J, leaving 12 bases between.

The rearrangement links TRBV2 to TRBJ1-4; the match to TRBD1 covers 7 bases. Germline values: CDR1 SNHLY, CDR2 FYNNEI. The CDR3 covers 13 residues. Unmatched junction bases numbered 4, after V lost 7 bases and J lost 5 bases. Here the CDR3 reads CASKDRINEKLFF. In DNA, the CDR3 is TGTGCCAGCAAGGACAGGATAAATGAAAAACTGTTTTTT.

CDR3 amino acids: CASRTGGNYGYTF. CDR3 coding DNA: TGTGCCAGCAGGACGGGGGGGAACTATGGCTACACCTTC. The rearrangement links TRBV7-9 to TRBJ1-2; D might be TRBD1 (5 bases). Trimming removed 6 bases at V and 2 bases at J, with 10 bases between. The CDR3 contains 13 residues. CDR1 is SEHNR, CDR2 FQNEAQ, per germline (reference sequence).

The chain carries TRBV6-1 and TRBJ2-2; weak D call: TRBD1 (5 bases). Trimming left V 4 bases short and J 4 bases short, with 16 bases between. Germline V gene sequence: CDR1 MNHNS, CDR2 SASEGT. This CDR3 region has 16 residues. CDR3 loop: CASSALGQGSTGELFF. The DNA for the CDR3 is TGTGCCAGCAGTGCCCTTGGGCAGGGAAGCACCGGGGAGCTGTTTTTT.

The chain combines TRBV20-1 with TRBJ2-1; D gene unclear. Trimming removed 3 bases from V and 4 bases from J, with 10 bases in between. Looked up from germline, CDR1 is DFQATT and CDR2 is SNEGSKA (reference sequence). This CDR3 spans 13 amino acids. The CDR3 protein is CSASGRRYNEQFF. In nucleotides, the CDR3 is TGCAGTGCTAGTGGACGGCGGTACAATGAGCAGTTCTTC.

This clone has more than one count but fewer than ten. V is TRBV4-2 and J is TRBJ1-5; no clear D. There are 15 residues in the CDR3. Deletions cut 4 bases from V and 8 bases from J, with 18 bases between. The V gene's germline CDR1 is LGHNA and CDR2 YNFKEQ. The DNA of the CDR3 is TGTGCCAGCAGCCCCTCACGAATCCCCAGCGAGCCCCAGCATTTT. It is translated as CASSPSRIPSEPQHF.

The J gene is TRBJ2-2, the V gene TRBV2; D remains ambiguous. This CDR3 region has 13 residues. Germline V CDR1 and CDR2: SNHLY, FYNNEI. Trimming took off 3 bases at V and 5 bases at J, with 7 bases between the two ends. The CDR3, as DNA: TGTGCCAGCAGTGATCGTGTGACCGGGGAGCTGTTTTTT. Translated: CASSDRVTGELFF.

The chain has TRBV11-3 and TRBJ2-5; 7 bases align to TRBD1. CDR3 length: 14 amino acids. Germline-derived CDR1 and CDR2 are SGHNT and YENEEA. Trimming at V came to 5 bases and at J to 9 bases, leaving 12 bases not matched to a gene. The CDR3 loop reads CASSQGDRVAAQYF. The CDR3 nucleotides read TGTGCCAGCAGCCAAGGTGACAGGGTTGCGGCCCAGTACTTC. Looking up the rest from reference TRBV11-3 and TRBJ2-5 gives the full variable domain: EAGVVQSPRYKIIEKKQPVAFWCNPISGHNTLYWYLQNLGQGPELLIRYENEEAVDDSQLPKDRFSAERLKGVDSTLKIQPAELGDSAVYLCASSQGDRVAAQYFGPGTRLLVL.